The 21 T cell receptor beta chains listed next were all sequenced from one sample in a study of PD-1 blockade in classical Hodgkin lymphoma. The repertoire was sequenced with immunoSEQ multiplex PCR; TCRdb's copy has only in-frame clones and lacks some. The sample lists just under 65,000 clones, around 90% occurring once. This sample's time point: cycle 4 day 1 (C4D1), after more than 5 weeks of nivolumab. Each patient relapsed following autologous stem cell transplantation, and prior brentuximab vedotin exposure differed. The source was peripheral blood mononuclear cells (PBMCs), collected before the fourth cycle of nivolumab. These receptors were collected from a human donor with classical Hodgkin lymphoma.

V and J are TRBV7-2 and TRBJ1-3; D not certain. The CDR3 runs to 15 residues. Trimming left V 2 bases short and J 2 bases short, with 10 bases between. CDR1 is SGHTA and CDR2 is FQGNSA in the germline V gene. CDR3 loop: CASSLHAFPGNTIYF. CDR3 nucleotide sequence: TGTGCCAGCAGCTTACATGCGTTCCCTGGAAACACCATATATTTT.

This sequence joins TRBV9 and TRBJ2-7; no firm D call. The CDR3 extends over 13 amino acids. CDR1 SGDLS and CDR2 YYNGEE come from the germline V gene. V was shortened by 4 bases and J by 0 bases, with 8 bases between the two germline ends. CDR3 sequence reads: CASSPPSSYEQYF. Here the CDR3 DNA reads TGTGCCAGCAGCCCTCCAAGCTCCTACGAGCAGTACTTC.

J is TRBJ1-4 and V is TRBV28, with no clear D. The germline V and J ends were trimmed by 6 bases and 4 bases, with 6 bases remaining between them. Per the germline V gene, CDR1 is MDHEN and CDR2 is SYDVKM. The CDR3 spans 12 residues. The CDR3 bases are TGTGCCAGCAGCCGAATTAATGAAAAACTGTTTTTT. This sequence encodes CASSRINEKLFF.

The rearrangement links TRBV13 to TRBJ1-1; no firm D call. V was pared by 1 base and J by 0 bases, with 6 bases between. The CDR3 contains 14 residues. From germline, CDR1 is PRHDT and CDR2 FYEKMQ (reference sequence). CDR3 nucleotide sequence: TGTGCCAGCAGCTTAGTCGGATTGAACACTGAAGCTTTCTTT. This codes for CASSLVGLNTEAFF.

V gene TRBV28 combines with J gene TRBJ1-5; 8 nucleotides line up with TRBD1. CDR1 and CDR2 from the germline V gene are MDHEN and SYDVKM. The CDR3 covers 15 residues. The V segment lost 5 bases and the J segment 2 bases; nucleotides outside the gene matches: 5. CDR3 sequence (DNA): TGTGCCAGCAGTCCCAGGGGGCCCCGCAATCAGCCCCAGCATTTT. The encoded protein is CASSPRGPRNQPQHF.

This clone showed up just once. The J gene is TRBJ2-5, the V gene TRBV7-9; a weak D match, TRBD2 (6 bases). This CDR3 has 14 amino acids. Germline loops: CDR1 SEHNR, CDR2 FQNEAQ (reference sequence). Trimming shortened V by 1 base and J by 5 bases, and 11 bases separated the two germline ends. The DNA of the CDR3 is TGTGCCAGCAGCTTAGAGGAGGGGTTGGAGACCCAGTACTTC. It yields the protein CASSLEEGLETQYF.

The genes are TRBV5-1 and TRBJ1-2; possibly TRBD1 for D (5 bases). The CDR3 sequence is 14 residues long. Trimming shortened V by 4 bases and J by 5 bases, and 15 bases separated the two germline ends. Looked up from germline, CDR1 is SGHRS and CDR2 is YFSETQ. The CDR3 here is CASSLTGTLYGYTF. The CDR3 DNA reads TGCGCCAGCAGCCTAACCGGGACGCTATATGGCTACACCTTC. The full variable domain, completed using reference TRBV5-1 and TRBJ1-2, is KAGVTQTPRYLIKTRGQQVTLSCSPISGHRSVSWYQQTPGQGLQFLFEYFSETQRNKGNFPGRFSGRQFSNSRSEMNVSTLELGDSALYLCASSLTGTLYGYTFGSGTRLTVV.

The gene calls are TRBV7-9 and TRBJ2-1; the match to TRBD2 covers 11 bases. The CDR3 spans 17 residues. The V segment lost 5 bases and the J segment 5 bases; nucleotides outside the gene matches: 11. The germline V gene has CDR1 SEHNR and CDR2 FQNEAQ (reference sequence). The CDR3 protein is CASSQPPGTSGDNEQFF. DNA for the CDR3: TGTGCCAGCAGCCAACCACCCGGGACTAGCGGCGACAATGAGCAGTTCTTC.

The chain couples TRBV4-1 to TRBJ1-2; a possible D gene is TRBD1 (5 bases). V lost 1 base and J lost 0, with 9 bases in between. The germline CDR1 and CDR2 sequences are MGHRA and YSYEKL. There are 15 residues in the CDR3. The CDR3 spells CASSQADTANYGYTF. The CDR3 nucleotides are TGCGCCAGCAGCCAAGCGGACACAGCTAACTATGGCTACACCTTC.

V and J are TRBV4-1 and TRBJ1-1; D gene uncertain. This CDR3 region has 14 residues. V lost 2 bases, J lost 3 bases, and 10 bases lay in between. Looked up from germline, CDR1 is MGHRA and CDR2 is YSYEKL. The CDR3, as DNA: TGCGCCAGCAGCCAAACAGAAATCTACACTGAAGCTTTCTTT. This gives the protein CASSQTEIYTEAFF.

The rearrangement links TRBV7-9 to TRBJ2-1; TRBD2 matches at 8 bases. The ends lost 5 bases at V and 4 bases at J; junction bases unmatched: 7. CDR3 size: 15 residues. Looked up from germline, CDR1 is SEHNR and CDR2 is FQNEAQ (reference sequence). The CDR3 region is CASSPPGTRYNEQFF. DNA of the CDR3: TGTGCCAGCAGCCCACCCGGGACTAGGTACAATGAGCAGTTCTTC.

This clone was counted once. V is TRBV14 and J is TRBJ1-5; no definite D call. The CDR3 sequence is 14 residues long. The germline gives CDR1 SGHDN, CDR2 FVKESK. V lost 1 base and J lost 6, with 10 bases in between. In nucleotides, the CDR3 is TGTGCCAGCAGCCAAGTACGTCGAGTTCAGCCCCAGCATTTT. Its protein is CASSQVRRVQPQHF. The full variable domain, with the rest looked up from reference TRBV14 and TRBJ1-5, is EAGVTQFPSHSVIEKGQTVTLRCDPISGHDNLYWYRRVMGKEIKFLLHFVKESKQDESGMPNNRFLAERTGGTYSTLKVQPAELEDSGVYFCASSQVRRVQPQHFGDGTRLSIL.

The chain links TRBV30 to TRBJ1-1; TRBD1 might be the D (6 bases). The CDR3 consists of 13 residues. Germline CDR1 reads GTSNPN; CDR2 reads SVGIG (reference sequence). V gave up 3 bases and J gave up 5 bases, with 13 bases separating them. Here the CDR3 DNA reads TGTGCCTGGAGGTGGGGGGGCTATACTGAAGCTTTCTTT. This gives the protein CAWRWGGYTEAFF.

CDR3 sequence: CASNSRGQDTEAFF. In DNA, the CDR3 is TGCGCCAGCAACTCACGGGGGCAGGACACTGAAGCTTTCTTT. The chain recombines TRBV5-1 with TRBJ1-1; perhaps TRBD1 as D (6 bases). This CDR3 is built from 14 residues. CDR1 is SGHRS and CDR2 is YFSETQ in the germline V gene. The V end was cut by 6 bases, the J end by 3 bases, with 15 bases between. The variable domain in full, with the rest retrieved from reference TRBV5-1 and TRBJ1-1, is KAGVTQTPRYLIKTRGQQVTLSCSPISGHRSVSWYQQTPGQGLQFLFEYFSETQRNKGNFPGRFSGRQFSNSRSEMNVSTLELGDSALYLCASNSRGQDTEAFFGQGTRLTVV.

The V call is TRBV29-1, the J call TRBJ2-7; 7 bases are shared with TRBD1. CDR1 SQVTM and CDR2 ANQGSEA come from the germline V gene. The CDR3 runs 13 residues. The ends lost 5 bases at V and 2 bases at J; junction bases unmatched: 6. CDR3 sequence: CSVSPGTAYEQYF. The DNA for the CDR3 is TGCAGCGTTTCGCCCGGGACAGCCTACGAGCAGTACTTC.

This clone was seen once. The CDR3 loop is CASRPWGLRGELFF. The CDR3 nucleotides read TGCGCCAGTCGACCATGGGGCCTGCGTGGGGAGCTGTTTTTT. The chain has TRBV5-1 and TRBJ2-2; the D gene is possibly TRBD1 (5 bases). Germline CDR1 reads SGHRS; CDR2 reads YFSETQ. Trimming shortened V by 8 bases and J by 8 bases, and 19 bases separated the two germline ends. This CDR3 is 14 amino acids long.

The V gene is TRBV25-1, the J gene TRBJ2-2, with a possible D match to TRBD1 (6 bases). The CDR3 has 14 amino acids. CDR1 and CDR2 from the germline V gene are MGHDK and SYGVNS. V lost 9 bases to trimming and J lost 6 bases, with 17 bases between them. For the CDR3, the DNA is TGTGCCAGTAATTCCTACAGGGTAGCCGGGGAGCTGTTTTTT. Its translation: CASNSYRVAGELFF.

The chain has TRBV15 and TRBJ2-2; D is undetermined. CDR1 is LNHNV and CDR2 is YYDKDF in the germline V gene (reference sequence). The germline V and J ends were trimmed by 6 bases and 1 base, with 6 bases remaining between them. The CDR3 is 13 amino acids. CDR3 nucleotide sequence: TGTGCCACCAGGACATTGAACACCGGGGAGCTGTTTTTT. Translation gives CATRTLNTGELFF.

The rearrangement joins TRBV5-4 to TRBJ1-2; D is uncertain. The CDR3 has 12 residues. V lost 4 bases and J lost 2, with 6 bases in between. Germline-derived CDR1 and CDR2 are SGHNT and YYREEE (reference sequence). The CDR3, as DNA: TGTGCCAGCAGCCCAGGCAACTATGGCTACACCTTC. Translation: CASSPGNYGYTF.

This chain uses TRBV5-4 with TRBJ1-2; tentative D call: TRBD1 (5 bases). Per the germline V gene, CDR1 is SGHNT and CDR2 is YYREEE (reference sequence). V shed 4 bases and J shed 4 bases, with 11 bases lying between them. The CDR3 totals 13 residues. CDR3 nucleotides: TGTGCCAGCAGCCCCGCCGGGGGCTATGGCTACACCTTC. Translated: CASSPAGGYGYTF. Full variable domain (rest looked up from reference TRBV5-4 and TRBJ1-2): ETGVTQSPTHLIKTRGQQVTLRCSSQSGHNTVSWYQQALGQGPQFIFQYYREEENGRGNFPPRFSGLQFPNYSSELNVNALELDDSALYLCASSPAGGYGYTFGSGTRLTVV.

On this clone: The junction departs from the called germline gene at one end, perhaps through a read error. The chain has TRBV15 and TRBJ2-7, with unresolved D. Germline loops: CDR1 LNHNV, CDR2 YYDKDF (reference sequence). This CDR3 has 12 amino acids. The CDR3 loop reads CATSRPDDLPDF. DNA of the CDR3: TGTGCCACCAGCAGACCAGACGACCTCCCAGACTTC.